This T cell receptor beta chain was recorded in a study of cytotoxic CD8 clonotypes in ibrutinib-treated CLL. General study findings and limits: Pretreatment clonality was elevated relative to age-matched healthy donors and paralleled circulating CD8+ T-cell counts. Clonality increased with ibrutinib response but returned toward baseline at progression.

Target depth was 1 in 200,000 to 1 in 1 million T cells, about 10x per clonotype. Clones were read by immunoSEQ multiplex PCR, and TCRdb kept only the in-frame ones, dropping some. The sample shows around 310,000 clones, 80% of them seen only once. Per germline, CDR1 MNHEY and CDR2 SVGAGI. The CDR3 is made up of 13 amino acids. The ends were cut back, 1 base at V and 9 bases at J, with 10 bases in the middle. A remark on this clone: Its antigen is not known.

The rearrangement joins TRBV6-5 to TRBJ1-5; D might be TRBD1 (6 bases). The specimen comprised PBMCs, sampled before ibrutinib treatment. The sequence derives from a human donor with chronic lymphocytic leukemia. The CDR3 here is CASSYYRGGPQHF. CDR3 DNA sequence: TGTGCCAGCAGTTACTACCGAGGGGGGCCCCAGCATTTT.